This TCR beta chain was sequenced during a study of blood T cell dynamics during melanoma immunotherapy. Study details: First-line therapy was either pembrolizumab or nivolumab with ipilimumab for metastatic melanoma. Whole-study findings and limits: Whether repertoire-driving clones were melanoma-specific could not be determined.

About this clone: The antigen remains undetermined.

Time point in this sample: pre-treatment baseline. Blood was drawn before treatment and at week 3 after checkpoint blockade. Patients had no prior systemic cancer treatment, immunosuppressants or other active cancers. Produced via immunoSEQ multiplex PCR; TCRdb's table is partial and in-frame only. The sample includes under 4,000 clones, approximately 97% of them seen just once. The V and J ends lost 6 bases and 0 bases, in that order; junction bases with no gene match: 5. Germline loops: CDR1 SNHLY, CDR2 FYNNEI. The CDR3 is made up of 15 amino acids. The receptor was isolated from a human donor with melanoma. V usage is TRBV2 and J usage is TRBJ1-1; 9 nucleotides align to TRBD1. Sequenced here: effector memory CD8+ T cells from blood, sampled from a patient treated with checkpoint blockade. The CDR3 bases are TGTGCCAGCAGCCGACAGGGGGACCTGAACACTGAAGCTTTCTTT. The encoded protein is CASSRQGDLNTEAFF.